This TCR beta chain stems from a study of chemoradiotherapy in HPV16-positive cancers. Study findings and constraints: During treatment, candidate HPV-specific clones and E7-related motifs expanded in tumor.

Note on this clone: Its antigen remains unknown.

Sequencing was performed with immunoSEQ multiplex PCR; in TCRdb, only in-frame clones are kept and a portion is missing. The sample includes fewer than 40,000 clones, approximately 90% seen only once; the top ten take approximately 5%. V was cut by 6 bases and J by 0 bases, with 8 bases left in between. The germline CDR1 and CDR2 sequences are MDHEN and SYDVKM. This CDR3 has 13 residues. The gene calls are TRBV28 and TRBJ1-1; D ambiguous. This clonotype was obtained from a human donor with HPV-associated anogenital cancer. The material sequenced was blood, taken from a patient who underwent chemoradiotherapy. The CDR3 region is CASSLGLNTEAFF. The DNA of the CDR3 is TGTGCCAGCAGCCTTGGTCTGAACACTGAAGCTTTCTTT. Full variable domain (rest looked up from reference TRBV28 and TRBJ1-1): DVKVTQSSRYLVKRTGEKVFLECVQDMDHENMFWYRQDPGLGLRLIYFSYDVKMKEKGDIPEGYSVSREKKERFSLILESASTNQTSMYLCASSLGLNTEAFFGQGTRLTVV.